This is a list of T cell receptor beta chains from one sample in a study of blood T cells in healthy people across ages. TCRdb itself ran the 5' RACE reads through MiXCR, one entry per CDR3 protein. The data show about 1.1 million distinct CDR3 sequences, 30% to 40% seen once. Sequencing was done on a sample of blood. These receptors originate from a man aged 18 to 29 in good health. Each CDR3 is given with its conserved first and last residue. D genes are given only for firm matches. Size is omitted from some rows. Given values are once, few, many or a class for expanded clones.

d_gene	abundance	v_gene	len	j_gene	CDR3aa	CDR3nt
TRBD2	few	TRBV6-5	16	TRBJ2-1	CASSYGTSSIRDEQFF	TGTGCCAGCAGTTACGGGACTAGCTCCATAAGGGATGAGCAGTTCTTC
-	many	TRBV7-9	14	TRBJ2-1	CASSLTGQINEQFF	TGTGCCAGCAGCTTAACAGGACAGATCAATGAGCAGTTCTTC
-	few	TRBV5-1	14	TRBJ1-4	CASSLAPRSEKLFF	TGCGCCAGCAGCTTGGCCCCACGGAGTGAAAAACTGTTTTTT
TRBD2	-	TRBV25-1	15	TRBJ2-3	CASSPPAGATATQYF	TGTGCCAGCAGTCCGCCAGCGGGGGCCACAGCTACGCAGTATTTT
-	-	TRBV6-2/TRBV6-3	11	TRBJ1-5	CASSLPGPQHF	TGTGCCAGCAGTTTGCCGGGACCCCAGCATTTT
-	-	TRBV20-1	13	TRBJ2-1	CSFGGGPYNEQFF	TGCAGTTTCGGGGGCGGGCCCTACAATGAGCAGTTCTTC
-	few	TRBV21-1	15	TRBJ1-2	CASSKFGRAVRGYTF	TGTGCCAGCAGCAAATTTGGCAGGGCGGTACGTGGCTACACCTTC
-	-	TRBV20-1	12	TRBJ2-2	CSARAVPGELFF	TGCAGTGCTAGAGCAGTCCCCGGGGAGCTGTTTTTT
TRBD1	-	TRBV20-1	15	TRBJ1-5	CSARDRTGGNQPQHF	TGCAGTGCTAGAGATAGGACAGGGGGCAATCAGCCCCAGCATTTT
-	many	TRBV20-1	13	TRBJ2-4	CSARGLAKNIQYF	TGCAGTGCTCGAGGGTTAGCCAAAAACATTCAGTACTTC
TRBD1	-	TRBV29-1	13	TRBJ2-7	CSATGTGTYEQYF	TGCAGCGCCACCGGGACAGGGACCTACGAGCAGTACTTC
TRBD1	-	TRBV7-9	15	TRBJ1-1	CASSPSGTGGTEAFF	TGTGCCAGCAGCCCTAGTGGGACAGGGGGAACTGAAGCTTTCTTT
TRBD1	-	TRBV5-5	14	TRBJ1-2	CASSEWDSSRVATF	TGTGCCAGCAGCGAGTGGGACAGTAGTAGGGTCGCCACCTTC
-	few	TRBV29-1	15	TRBJ2-2	CSVEEGVPNTGELFF	TGCAGCGTTGAGGAGGGAGTCCCGAACACCGGGGAGCTGTTTTTT
TRBD1	many	TRBV12-3/TRBV12-4	15	TRBJ2-5	CASSLGGGLQETQYF	TGTGCCAGCAGTTTAGGAGGGGGCTTGCAAGAGACCCAGTACTTC
TRBD1	few	TRBV7-2	16	TRBJ2-6	CASSAITGAGANVLTF	TGTGCCAGCAGCGCCATCACAGGGGCTGGGGCCAACGTCCTGACTTTC
-	few	TRBV12-3/TRBV12-4	14	TRBJ2-7	CASTPFGVMGEQYF	TGTGCCAGCACACCATTTGGGGTAATGGGCGAGCAGTACTTC
TRBD1	-	TRBV12-3/TRBV12-4	14	TRBJ1-1	CASSLSTGQTEAFF	TGTGCCAGCAGTTTATCGACAGGGCAAACTGAAGCTTTCTTT
TRBD2	-	TRBV20-1	14	TRBJ2-5	CSASSGGGSETQYF	TGCAGTGCTAGTAGCGGGGGGGGTTCGGAGACCCAGTACTTC
-	-	TRBV27	16	TRBJ2-5	CASSPLGGGGGETQYF	TGTGCCAGCAGTCCCCTTGGCGGTGGTGGGGGCGAGACCCAGTACTTC
-	few	TRBV20-1	15	TRBJ2-1	CSAEGGAASYNEQFF	TGCAGTGCCGAAGGCGGGGCCGCCTCCTACAATGAGCAGTTCTTC
-	-	TRBV29-1	11	TRBJ2-7	CSAGKGHEQYF	TGCAGCGCAGGGAAGGGCCACGAGCAGTACTTC
TRBD1	-	TRBV20-1	12	TRBJ1-5	CSAETGAQPQHF	TGCAGTGCAGAGACAGGGGCTCAGCCCCAGCATTTT
-	-	TRBV20-1	14	TRBJ2-1	CSAPSWRGYNEQFF	TGCAGTGCCCCCTCGTGGCGGGGTTACAATGAGCAGTTCTTC
TRBD2	-	TRBV5-1	15	TRBJ2-3	CASSPSGGGIDTQYF	TGCGCCAGCAGTCCTAGCGGGGGGGGCATTGATACGCAGTATTTT
TRBD2	once	TRBV20-1	15	TRBJ2-1	CSAAGGGVLVYEQFF	TGCAGTGCCGCGGGCGGGGGAGTCCTTGTCTATGAGCAGTTCTTC
-	-	TRBV20-1	10	TRBJ1-1	CSAVGGEAFF	TGCAGTGCAGTCGGGGGAGAAGCTTTCTTT
-	few	TRBV29-1	11	TRBJ2-5	CSAARMGTQYF	TGCAGCGCAGCACGGATGGGGACCCAGTACTTC
TRBD1	-	TRBV5-1	14	TRBJ2-7	CASSLTDRAYEQYF	TGCGCCAGCAGCCTTACGGACAGGGCCTACGAGCAGTACTTC
-	few	TRBV27	14	TRBJ1-5	CASSLKGIYQPQHF	TGTGCCAGCAGTTTGAAAGGGATTTATCAGCCCCAGCATTTT
-	-	TRBV12-5	15	TRBJ2-7	CASGLRGLGPYEQYF	TGTGCTAGTGGTTTGCGGGGGCTTGGGCCCTACGAGCAGTACTTC
-	-	TRBV12-3/TRBV12-4	17	TRBJ1-1	CASSFNGESLMNTEAFF	TGTGCCAGCAGTTTCAACGGGGAAAGCCTCATGAACACTGAAGCTTTCTTT
TRBD2	once	TRBV7-2	16	TRBJ2-1	CASTSTSGLSYNEQFF	TGTGCCAGCACCTCGACTAGCGGTTTGTCCTACAATGAGCAGTTCTTC
-	-	TRBV4-1	12	TRBJ1-6	CASSQPLSPLHF	TGCGCCAGCAGCCAACCCCTTTCACCCCTCCACTTT
TRBD1	few	TRBV7-2	15	TRBJ2-1	CASSLMSGGFDEQFF	TGTGCCAGCAGCTTAATGTCAGGGGGCTTCGATGAGCAGTTCTTC
-	-	TRBV25-1	13	TRBJ1-1	CASIAGPTTEAFF	TGTGCCAGCATCGCAGGGCCCACCACTGAAGCTTTCTTT
-	few	TRBV6-2/TRBV6-3	11	TRBJ2-1	CASSHRTEQFF	TGTGCCAGCAGCCATAGGACTGAGCAGTTCTTC
TRBD1	-	TRBV7-6	17	TRBJ1-5	CASSTSPGQASNQPQHF	TGTGCCAGCAGCACCAGTCCGGGACAGGCTAGCAATCAGCCCCAGCATTTT
-	many	TRBV5-5	14	TRBJ2-5	CASSLTPRKETQYF	TGTGCCAGCAGCTTGACTCCCAGGAAAGAGACCCAGTACTTC
-	-	TRBV4-3	17	TRBJ2-5	CASSQEGPPGGYNEQYF	TGCGCCAGCAGCCAAGAGGGTCCTCCGGGGGGCTACAATGAGCAGTACTTC
TRBD2	-	TRBV6-5	15	TRBJ2-3	CASTLLAGRTDTQYF	TGTGCCAGCACCCTACTAGCGGGGCGCACAGATACGCAGTATTTT
TRBD2	-	TRBV9	17	TRBJ2-3	CASSVAASGGYTDTQYF	TGTGCCAGCAGCGTAGCGGCTAGCGGGGGCTACACAGATACGCAGTATTTT
TRBD1	-	TRBV4-2	15	TRBJ2-7	CASSHLRTGGYEQYF	TGTGCCAGCAGCCATTTGAGGACAGGGGGCTACGAGCAGTACTTC
TRBD1	few	TRBV2	16	TRBJ2-1	CASSYNLGQPYNEQFF	TGTGCCAGCAGCTATAATTTGGGACAGCCCTACAATGAGCAGTTCTTC
-	-	TRBV10-3	14	TRBJ2-7	CAISENGGTYEQYF	TGTGCCATCAGTGAAAATGGCGGGACCTACGAGCAGTACTTC
TRBD1	-	TRBV2	16	TRBJ2-7	CASNPGDRFRSYEQYF	TGTGCCAGCAACCCTGGGGACAGGTTCCGCTCCTACGAGCAGTACTTC
TRBD2	few	TRBV4-2	13	TRBJ2-1	CASSHISGGQQFF	TGTGCCAGCAGCCACATTAGCGGGGGGCAGCAGTTCTTC
-	few	TRBV9	17	TRBJ1-3	CASRLGAGGGSGNTIYF	TGTGCCAGCAGGCTCGGGGCGGGCGGAGGCTCTGGAAACACCATATATTTT
-	-	TRBV20-1	14	TRBJ2-5	CSARGAGPVNEQYF	TGCAGTGCTAGAGGGGCGGGGCCCGTTAATGAGCAGTACTTC
-	-	TRBV10-3	13	TRBJ1-1	CAISDGVTGGAFF	TGTGCCATCAGTGACGGCGTCACGGGGGGAGCTTTCTTT
-	-	TRBV20-1	16	TRBJ1-5	CSARGDFLGGNQPQHF	TGCAGTGCCAGAGGAGATTTCTTAGGGGGAAATCAGCCCCAGCATTTT
-	-	TRBV6-5	14	TRBJ2-7	CASSYRRGFNEQYF	TGTGCCAGCAGTTACCGCAGGGGATTCAACGAGCAGTACTTC
-	-	TRBV4-3	15	TRBJ2-1	CASSQDPGGNNEQFF	TGCGCCAGCAGCCAAGATCCGGGGGGCAACAATGAGCAGTTCTTC
-	-	TRBV15	15	TRBJ1-5	CATSPRDNSNQPQHF	TGTGCCACCAGCCCACGGGACAATAGCAATCAGCCCCAGCATTTT
-	-	TRBV7-3	13	TRBJ2-7	CASSMELMNEQYF	TGTGCCAGCAGCATGGAGCTAATGAATGAGCAGTACTTC
TRBD2	-	TRBV7-2	17	TRBJ2-2	CASSPRGTSGPRRELFF	TGTGCCAGCAGCCCCCGCGGGACTAGCGGCCCGCGGAGGGAGCTGTTTTTT
-	-	TRBV25-1	12	TRBJ1-2	CASSEDTYGYTF	TGTGCCAGCAGTGAGGACACATATGGCTACACCTTC
TRBD1	few	TRBV9	16	TRBJ2-2	CASSVPRDSNTGELFF	TGTGCCAGCAGCGTACCTCGGGACAGTAACACCGGGGAGCTGTTTTTT
-	many	TRBV9	14	TRBJ2-5	CASSRVGGQETQYF	TGTGCCAGCAGCCGTGTTGGCGGCCAAGAGACCCAGTACTTC